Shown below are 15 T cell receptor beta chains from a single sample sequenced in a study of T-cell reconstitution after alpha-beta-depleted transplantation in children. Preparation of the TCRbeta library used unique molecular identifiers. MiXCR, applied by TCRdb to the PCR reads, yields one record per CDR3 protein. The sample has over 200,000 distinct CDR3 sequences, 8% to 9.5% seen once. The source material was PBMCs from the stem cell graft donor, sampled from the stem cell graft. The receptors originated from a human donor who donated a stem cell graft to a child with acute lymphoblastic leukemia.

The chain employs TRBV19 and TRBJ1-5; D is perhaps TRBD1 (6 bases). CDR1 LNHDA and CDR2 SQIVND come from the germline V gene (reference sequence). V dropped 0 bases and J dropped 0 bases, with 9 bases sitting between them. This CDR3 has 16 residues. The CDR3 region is CASSIEGGHSNQPQHF. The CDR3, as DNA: TGTGCCAGTAGTATAGAGGGGGGCCATAGCAATCAGCCCCAGCATTTT.

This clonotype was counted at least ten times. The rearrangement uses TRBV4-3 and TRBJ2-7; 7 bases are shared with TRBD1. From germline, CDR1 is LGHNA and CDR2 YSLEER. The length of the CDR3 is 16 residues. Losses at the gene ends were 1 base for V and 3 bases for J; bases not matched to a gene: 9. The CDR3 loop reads CASSQAAQGNLYEQYF. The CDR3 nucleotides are TGCGCCAGCAGCCAAGCTGCACAGGGGAATCTCTACGAGCAGTACTTC.

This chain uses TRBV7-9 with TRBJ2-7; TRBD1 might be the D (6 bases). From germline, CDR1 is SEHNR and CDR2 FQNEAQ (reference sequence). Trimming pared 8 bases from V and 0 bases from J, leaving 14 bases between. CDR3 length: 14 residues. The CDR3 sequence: CASVDLGASYEQYF. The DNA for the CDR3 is TGTGCCAGCGTCGACCTGGGGGCCTCCTACGAGCAGTACTTC.

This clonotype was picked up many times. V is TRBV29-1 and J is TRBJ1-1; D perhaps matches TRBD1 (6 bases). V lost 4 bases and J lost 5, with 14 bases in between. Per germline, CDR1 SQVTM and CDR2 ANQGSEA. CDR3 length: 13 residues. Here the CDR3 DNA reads TGCAGCGTTGGTTTGGGGGCGCGAACTGAAGCTTTCTTT. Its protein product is CSVGLGARTEAFF.

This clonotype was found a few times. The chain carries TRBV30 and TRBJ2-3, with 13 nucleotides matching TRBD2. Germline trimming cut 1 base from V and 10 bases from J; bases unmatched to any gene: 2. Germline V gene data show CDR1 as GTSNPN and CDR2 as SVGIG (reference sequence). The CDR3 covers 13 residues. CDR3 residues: CAWSGTSGGPQYF. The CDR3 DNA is TGTGCCTGGAGTGGGACTAGCGGGGGCCCGCAGTATTTT.

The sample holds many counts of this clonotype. DNA of the CDR3: TGTGCCAGCACCCTAACATCGAACACTGAAGCTTTCTTT. This codes for CASTLTSNTEAFF. The chain joins TRBV3-1 to TRBJ1-1; D call uncertain. Trimming took off 7 bases at V and 1 base at J, with 10 bases between the two ends. In germline, CDR1 is LGHDT, CDR2 YNNKEL (reference sequence). The CDR3 has 13 residues.

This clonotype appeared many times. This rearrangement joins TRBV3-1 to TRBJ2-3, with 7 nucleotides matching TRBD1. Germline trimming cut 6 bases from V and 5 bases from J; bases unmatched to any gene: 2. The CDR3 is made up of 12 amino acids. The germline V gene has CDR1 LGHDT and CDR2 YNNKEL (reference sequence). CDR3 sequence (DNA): TGTGCCAGCAGTCGACAGGGAGATACGCAGTATTTT. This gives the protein CASSRQGDTQYF.

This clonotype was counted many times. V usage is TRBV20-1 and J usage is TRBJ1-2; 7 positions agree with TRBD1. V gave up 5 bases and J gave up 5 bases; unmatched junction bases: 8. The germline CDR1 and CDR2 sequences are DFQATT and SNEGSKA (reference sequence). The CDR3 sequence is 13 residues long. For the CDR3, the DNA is TGCAGTGCTCCAGGACAGGTTTCTTATGGCTACACCTTC. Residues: CSAPGQVSYGYTF.

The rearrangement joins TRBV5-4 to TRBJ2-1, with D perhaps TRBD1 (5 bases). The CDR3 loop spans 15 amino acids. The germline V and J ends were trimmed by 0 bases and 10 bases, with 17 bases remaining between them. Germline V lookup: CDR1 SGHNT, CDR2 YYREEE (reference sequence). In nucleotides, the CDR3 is TGTGCCAGCAGCTTGGCCATACACCGCAGGGCAGAGCAGTTCTTC. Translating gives CASSLAIHRRAEQFF.

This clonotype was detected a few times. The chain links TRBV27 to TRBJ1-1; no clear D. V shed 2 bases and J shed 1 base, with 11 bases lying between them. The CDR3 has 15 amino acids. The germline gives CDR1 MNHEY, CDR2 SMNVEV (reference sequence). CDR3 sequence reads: CASSLRGPQNTEAFF. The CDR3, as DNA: TGTGCCAGCAGTTTAAGAGGGCCCCAGAACACTGAAGCTTTCTTT.

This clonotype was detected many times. The CDR3 is CASSQGLSAGYGYTF. The CDR3, as DNA: TGCGCCAGCAGCCAAGGTTTGAGTGCAGGGTATGGCTACACCTTC. The chain has TRBV4-3 and TRBJ1-2; D is possibly TRBD1 (5 bases). Germline lookup yields CDR1 LGHNA and CDR2 YSLEER. V gave up 1 base and J gave up 5 bases, with 14 bases separating them. This CDR3 has 15 residues.

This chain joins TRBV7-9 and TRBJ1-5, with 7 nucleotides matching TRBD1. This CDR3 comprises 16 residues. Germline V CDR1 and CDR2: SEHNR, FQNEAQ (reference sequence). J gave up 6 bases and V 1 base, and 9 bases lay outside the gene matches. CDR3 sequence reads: CASSLGAGGGSQPQHF. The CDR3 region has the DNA TGTGCCAGCAGCTTAGGAGCAGGGGGAGGAAGTCAGCCCCAGCATTTT. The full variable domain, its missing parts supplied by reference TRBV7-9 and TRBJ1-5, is DTGVSQNPRHKITKRGQNVTFRCDPISEHNRLYWYRQTLGQGPEFLTYFQNEAQLEKSRLLSDRFSAERPKGSFSTLEIQRTEQGDSAMYLCASSLGAGGGSQPQHFGDGTRLSIL.

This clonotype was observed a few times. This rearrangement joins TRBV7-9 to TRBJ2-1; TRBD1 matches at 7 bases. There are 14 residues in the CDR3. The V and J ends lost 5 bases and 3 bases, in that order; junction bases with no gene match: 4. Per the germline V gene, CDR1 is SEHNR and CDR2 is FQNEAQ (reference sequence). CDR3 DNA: TGTGCCAGCAGCAAGGGACAGATCTACAATGAGCAGTTCTTC. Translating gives CASSKGQIYNEQFF. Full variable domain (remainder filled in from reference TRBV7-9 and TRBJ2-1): DTGVSQNPRHKITKRGQNVTFRCDPISEHNRLYWYRQTLGQGPEFLTYFQNEAQLEKSRLLSDRFSAERPKGSFSTLEIQRTEQGDSAMYLCASSKGQIYNEQFFGPGTRLTVL.

The CDR3 sequence: CASSLAHRIQETQYF. CDR3 nucleotides: TGTGCCAGCAGCTTGGCCCATCGGATTCAAGAGACCCAGTACTTC. The chain recombines TRBV5-6 with TRBJ2-5, with D unclear. This CDR3 region has 15 residues. CDR1 is SGHDT, CDR2 YYEEEE, per germline. Trimming cost V 0 bases and J 2 bases, with 11 bases left between them.

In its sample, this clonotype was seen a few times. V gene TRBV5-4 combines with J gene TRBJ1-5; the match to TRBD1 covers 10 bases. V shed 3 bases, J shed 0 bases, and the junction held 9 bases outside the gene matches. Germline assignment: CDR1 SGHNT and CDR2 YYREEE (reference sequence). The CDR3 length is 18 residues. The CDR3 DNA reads TGTGCCAGCAGCTACAGGACAGGGGGGATGAATAGCAATCAGCCCCAGCATTTT. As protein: CASSYRTGGMNSNQPQHF.